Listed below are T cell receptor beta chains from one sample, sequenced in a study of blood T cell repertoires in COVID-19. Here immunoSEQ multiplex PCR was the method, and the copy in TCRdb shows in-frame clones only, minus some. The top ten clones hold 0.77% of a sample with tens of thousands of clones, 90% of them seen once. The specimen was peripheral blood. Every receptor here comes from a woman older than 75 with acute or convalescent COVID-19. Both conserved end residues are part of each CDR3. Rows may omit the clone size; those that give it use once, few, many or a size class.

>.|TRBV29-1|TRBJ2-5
CSVEVDRPGTQYF
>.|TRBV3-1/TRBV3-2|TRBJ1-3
CASSQDLRAPGNTIYF
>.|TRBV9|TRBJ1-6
CASSVAGSNSPLHF
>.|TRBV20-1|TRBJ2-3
CSASSLGGGEASTDTQYF
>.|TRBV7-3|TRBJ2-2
CASSSSGTGNTGELFF
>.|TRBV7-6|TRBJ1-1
CASSLDLQGPAFF
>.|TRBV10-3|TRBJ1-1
CAIMGQRTQKAFF
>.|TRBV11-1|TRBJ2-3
CASSHHVGGGDTQYF
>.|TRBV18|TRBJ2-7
CASSREGQAYEQYF
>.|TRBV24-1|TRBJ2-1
CATSDPTTHSYNEQFF
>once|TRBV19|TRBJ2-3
CASSIRVSTDTQYF
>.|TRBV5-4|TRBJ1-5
CASSLGQYQPQHF
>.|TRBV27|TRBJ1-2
CASSLYGAAGAHGGYTF
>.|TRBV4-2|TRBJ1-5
CASSPGTGGNQPQHF
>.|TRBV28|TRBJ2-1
CASSPPGTGNFF
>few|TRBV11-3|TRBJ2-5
CASSLGLTGGAGETQYF
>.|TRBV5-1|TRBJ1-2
CASSSQGSGYTF
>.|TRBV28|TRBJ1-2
CASLGGRRSYGYTF
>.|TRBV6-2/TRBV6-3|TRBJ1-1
CASSYLAGGNTEAFF
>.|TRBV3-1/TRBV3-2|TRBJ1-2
CASSQGRVYGYTF
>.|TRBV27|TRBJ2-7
CASSFSVPYEQYF
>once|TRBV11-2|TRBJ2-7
CASSRYLDSYEQYF
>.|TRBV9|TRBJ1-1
CASSPRHLGGTEAFF
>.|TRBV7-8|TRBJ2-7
CASSLQGYEQYF
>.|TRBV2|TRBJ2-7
CASRLAGIYEQYF
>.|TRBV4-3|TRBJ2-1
CASSHGLAGAQGEQFF
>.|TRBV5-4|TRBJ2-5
CASSLDIQETQYF
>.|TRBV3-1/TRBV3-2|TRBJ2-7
CASSLGGARVGLEQYF
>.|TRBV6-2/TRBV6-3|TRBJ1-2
CASRPGGGYGYTF
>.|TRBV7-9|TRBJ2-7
CASSPGGTYEQYF
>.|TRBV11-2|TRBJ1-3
CASSSVTSGPVGNTIYF
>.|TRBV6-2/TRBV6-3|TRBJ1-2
CASSYHRVEGYTF
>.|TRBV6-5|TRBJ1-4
CASSRSYRGLEKLFF
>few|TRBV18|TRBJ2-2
CASSPPSITGELFF
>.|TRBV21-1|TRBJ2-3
CASNPSGEKPPSTDTQYF
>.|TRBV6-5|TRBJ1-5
CASSYTTGQPQHF
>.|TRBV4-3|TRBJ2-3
CASSLGWDSGGADTQYF
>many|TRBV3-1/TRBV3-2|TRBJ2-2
CASSQVRTGELFF
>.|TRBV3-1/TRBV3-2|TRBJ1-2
CASQGLTAYGYTF
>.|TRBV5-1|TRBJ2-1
CASSFSLAGGGEQFF
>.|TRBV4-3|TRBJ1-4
CASSPVGDRAKLFF
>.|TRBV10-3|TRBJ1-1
CAISRTEVGRTEAFF
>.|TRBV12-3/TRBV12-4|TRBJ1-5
CASSFTGNQPQHF
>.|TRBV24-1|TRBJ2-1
CATVGDGGDEQFF
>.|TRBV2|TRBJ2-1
CASRSGTSGGGNEQFF
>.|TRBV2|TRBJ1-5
CASSKGGPGRTGNQPQHF
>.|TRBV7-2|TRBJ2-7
CASSPQRTSGEQYF
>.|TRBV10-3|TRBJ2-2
CATQGLADTGELFF
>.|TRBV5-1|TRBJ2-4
CASSPGTGNKNIQYF
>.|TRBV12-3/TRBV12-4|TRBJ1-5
CASSRSGNQPQHF
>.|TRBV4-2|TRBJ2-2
CASSPLLVAGGGGELFF
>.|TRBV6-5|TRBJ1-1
CASSYSSGGWSTEAFF